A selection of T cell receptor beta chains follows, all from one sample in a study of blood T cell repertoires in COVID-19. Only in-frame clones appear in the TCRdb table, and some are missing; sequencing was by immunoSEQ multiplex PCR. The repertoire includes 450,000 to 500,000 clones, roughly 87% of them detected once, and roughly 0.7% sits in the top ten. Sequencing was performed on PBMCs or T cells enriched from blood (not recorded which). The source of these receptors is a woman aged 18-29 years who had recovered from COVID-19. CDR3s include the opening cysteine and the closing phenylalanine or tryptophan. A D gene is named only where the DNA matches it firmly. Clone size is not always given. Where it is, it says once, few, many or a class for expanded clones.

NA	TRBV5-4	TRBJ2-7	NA	CASTRGIAKPGEQYF	TGTGCCAGCACCCGGGGGATAGCTAAACCCGGCGAGCAGTACTTC
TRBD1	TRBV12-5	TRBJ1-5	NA	CASGPPSGGGQPQHF	TGTGCTAGTGGCCCTCCTTCAGGGGGCGGTCAGCCCCAGCATTTT
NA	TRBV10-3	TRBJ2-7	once	CAIMAGAGSYEQYF	TGTGCCATCATGGCTGGGGCCGGCTCCTACGAGCAGTACTTC
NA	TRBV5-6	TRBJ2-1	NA	CASSPIGRGYEQFF	TGTGCCAGCAGCCCGATAGGGAGGGGGTATGAGCAGTTCTTC
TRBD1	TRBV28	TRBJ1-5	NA	CASSLSGQGNQPQHF	TGTGCCAGCAGTTTGTCAGGACAGGGGAATCAGCCCCAGCATTTT
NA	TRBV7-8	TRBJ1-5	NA	CASSPGRVGGNQPQHF	TGTGCCAGCAGCCCCGGGAGGGTAGGGGGCAATCAGCCCCAGCATTTT
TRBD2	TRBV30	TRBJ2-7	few	CAWSGTSGGTQQF	TGTGCCTGGTCCGGGACTAGCGGGGGGACCCAACAATTC
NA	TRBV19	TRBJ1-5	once	CASSIGAGIGQPQHF	TGTGCCAGTAGTATAGGGGCAGGGATAGGGCAGCCCCAGCATTTT
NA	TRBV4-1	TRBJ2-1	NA	CASSQGQVYNEQFF	TGCGCCAGCAGCCAAGGACAGGTCTACAATGAGCAGTTCTTC
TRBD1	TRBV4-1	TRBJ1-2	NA	CASSQDWTGQAAGYTF	TGCGCCAGCAGCCAAGATTGGACAGGTCAAGCCGCTGGCTACACCTTC
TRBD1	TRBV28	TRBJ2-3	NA	CASSSDRATDTQYF	TGTGCCAGCAGCTCCGACAGGGCCACAGATACGCAGTATTTT
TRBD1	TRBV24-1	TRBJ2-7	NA	CATSDPGTGGYEQYF	TGTGCCACCAGTGACCCCGGGACAGGTGGCTACGAGCAGTACTTC
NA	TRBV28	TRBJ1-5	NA	CASTSKRGGVSNQPQHF	TGTGCCAGCACCTCAAAGCGGGGCGGGGTGAGCAATCAGCCCCAGCATTTT